This T cell receptor (beta chain) was found in a study of blood T cell repertoires in COVID-19 (dated by TCRdb to the early 2020s). Background for the entire study: Collaborator samples came from the United States, Italy and Spain and covered acute and convalescent phases of COVID-19. The prospective study material was composed of cDNA or gDNA derived from T cells, B-cell-depleted T cells, or PBMCs. Deeply sampled blood TCRbeta repertoires from subjects exposed to, actively infected with, or recovered from COVID-19 were included in the dataset. The repertoires were made available in a free public database intended to serve as a resource for research on the immune response to SARS-CoV-2. Samples came from the ongoing ImmuneRACE study (first 160 participants) plus 1,254 subjects from 6 global collaborators. Sample metadata almost always included a de-identified subject ID, COVID-19 status, age in years and sex. Where available, HLA class I and class II types were obtained from metadata supplied by the sample provider rather than from assay-based typing. The investigation overall reported the following: The amount of clinical and demographic metadata varied by source and participant and was provided uncurated.

Participants in the prospective study were enrolled through a virtual design, were aged about 18 to 100 years, and lived in fewer than 30 United States geographic areas. In the prospective study, participants were assigned to cohorts based on the clinical history participants reported in a screening survey and a study questionnaire. ImmuneRACE Cohort 3 recovered participants were defined by two consecutive negative NP/OP PCR tests, healthcare professional clearance, or symptom resolution. In the prospective study, whole blood, serum and a nasopharyngeal or oropharyngeal swab were collected from each participant by mobile phlebotomists. Over a 2-month period, participants in the prospective study had the option of providing additional blood draws and questionnaires. Blood samples from the prospective study were shipped frozen or at room temperature prior to DNA extraction. As regards this clone: What antigen it recognizes has not been identified. No base quality information exists; no much larger clone differs at one position.

Taken from the germline V gene (reference sequence), the CDR1 and CDR2 loops are LNHDA and SQIVND. Taken from cysteine to phenylalanine, the CDR3 has 13 residues. CDR3 DNA is the only sequence kept; it has 39 bases, read in frame from the first base. Trimming takes 5 bases from V and 5 bases from J, and the germline ends sit 10 bases apart. TCRbeta CDR3 regions were amplified from genomic DNA by means of the immunoSEQ Assay, a bias-controlled multiplex PCR. Processing in the source paper ran as follows. The number of nucleated cells in each sample was estimated by amplification of reference gene primers within the assay. To quantify the absolute abundance of each unique TCRbeta CDR3 rearrangement, sequence reads were collapsed and filtered. For each sample, productive Simpson clonality was calculated as the square root of Simpson's diversity index across productive rearrangements. Entries here come from immuneACCESS through TCRdb and include only in-frame sequences with V and J called. Some clones fail to appear in such tables; in the studies checked, an unresolved V gene covers under half of the shortfall, and the cause of the remainder is unknown. V and J calls plus clone size are reproduced from that table; the DNA served to infer D and trimming. In all, the sample holds a few hundred thousand clones, and under 95% of those were seen once. 15% to 20% of the sample is taken by the ten largest.

The chain is assembled from TRBV19 and TRBJ2-1; no D gene is confidently identified. The specimen sequenced was PBMCs or T cells enriched from blood (not recorded which). The sequence came from a woman aged 25 to 45 who had recovered from COVID-19. The nucleotide sequence is given as TGTGCCAGTAGTGCCCCCGCGGACAATGAGCAGTTCTTC. Protein translation: CASSAPADNEQFF.